This T cell receptor (beta chain) was documented in a study of vaccination effects on CD4 cells after COVID-19. On the study more broadly: Post-vaccine sampling took place a median of 72 days after the second dose. Findings and caveats of the study: In vaccinees who were healthy, merely 1 out of 255 vaccine-induced clones cross-reacted with common cold coronaviruses. Late after vaccination, infection- and vaccine-induced clones showed marked clonal contraction.

Viral peptide pools were used in the ViraFEST assay to expand antigen-specific CD4+ T cells, and sequencing came afterward. CD4+ T cell isolation took place after 10 days of culture. Two-dose vaccination with either BNT162b2 or mRNA-1273 was given to the participants. The CDR3 totals 14 residues. The V end was cut by 1 base, the J end by 3 bases, with 10 bases between. Germline V gene lookup returns CDR1 SGHRS and CDR2 YFSETQ. Concerning this clone: The antigen remains undetermined.

Only in-frame clones appear in the TCRdb table, and some are missing; sequencing was by immunoSEQ multiplex PCR. The table records around 67,000 clones, about 80% of them present only once. V usage is TRBV5-1 and J usage is TRBJ2-5; a weak D match, TRBD2 (6 bases). The TCR was taken from a human donor who received a COVID-19 vaccine. Sequencing was performed on CD4+ T cells from PBMCs cultured with HCoV-229E spike peptides, taken after COVID-19 vaccination. The CDR3 DNA sequence: TGCGCCAGCAGCTTGATGCGGGGAGAAGAGACCCAGTACTTC. Translating gives CASSLMRGEETQYF.